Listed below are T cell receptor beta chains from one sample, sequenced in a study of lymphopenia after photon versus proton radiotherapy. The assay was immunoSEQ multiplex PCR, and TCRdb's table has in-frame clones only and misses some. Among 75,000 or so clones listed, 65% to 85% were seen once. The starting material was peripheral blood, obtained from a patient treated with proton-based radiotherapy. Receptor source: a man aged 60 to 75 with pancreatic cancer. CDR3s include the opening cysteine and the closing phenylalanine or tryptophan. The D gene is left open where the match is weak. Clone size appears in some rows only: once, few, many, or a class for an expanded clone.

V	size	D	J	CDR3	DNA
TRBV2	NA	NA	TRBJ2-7	CASSEAGLYEQYF	TGTGCCAGCAGTGAAGCGGGTTTATACGAGCAGTACTTC
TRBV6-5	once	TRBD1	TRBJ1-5	CASSWDRKGNQPQHF	TGTGCCAGCAGTTGGGACAGGAAGGGCAATCAGCCCCAGCATTTT
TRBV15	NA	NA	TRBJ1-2	CATSRGGIGYTF	TGTGCCACCAGCAGAGGAGGGATAGGCTACACCTTC
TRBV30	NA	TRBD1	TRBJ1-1	CAWDRGPPEAFF	TGTGCCTGGGACAGGGGGCCGCCTGAAGCTTTCTTT
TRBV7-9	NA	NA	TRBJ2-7	CASSGGPSREQYF	TGTGCCAGCAGCGGGGGACCTTCGAGGGAGCAGTACTTC
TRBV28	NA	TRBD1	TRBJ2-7	CASSRTARDRGQQYF	TGTGCCAGCAGTCGCACCGCCCGGGACAGGGGCCAGCAGTACTTC
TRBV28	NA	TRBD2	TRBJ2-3	CASSPETSGGADTQYF	TGTGCCAGCAGTCCAGAGACTAGCGGGGGAGCAGATACGCAGTATTTT
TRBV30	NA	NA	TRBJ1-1	CAWSGRRRLNTEAFF	TGTGCCTGGAGTGGAAGACGCAGATTAAACACTGAAGCTTTCTTT
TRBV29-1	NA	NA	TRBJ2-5	CSVATIGETQYF	TGCAGCGTTGCTACCATTGGGGAGACCCAGTACTTC
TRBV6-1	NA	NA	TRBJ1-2	CASSEGYWGYTF	TGTGCCAGCAGTGAGGGTTATTGGGGCTACACCTTC
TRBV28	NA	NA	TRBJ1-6	CASSWDGALRALHF	TGTGCCAGCAGTTGGGACGGCGCCCTGAGGGCCCTCCACTTT
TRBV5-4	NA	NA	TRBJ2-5	CASSLGGQGGETQYF	TGTGCCAGCAGCTTGGGAGGACAGGGAGGGGAGACCCAGTACTTC
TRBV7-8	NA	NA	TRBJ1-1	CASSLKRQLNTEAFF	TGTGCCAGCAGTCTTAAGAGGCAGCTGAACACTGAAGCTTTCTTT
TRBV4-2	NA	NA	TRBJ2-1	CASSQAADSYNEQFF	TGTGCCAGCAGCCAAGCGGCGGACTCCTACAATGAGCAGTTCTTC
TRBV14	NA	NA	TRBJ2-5	CASSHVGYYQETQYF	TGTGCCAGCAGCCACGTGGGGTACTACCAAGAGACCCAGTACTTC
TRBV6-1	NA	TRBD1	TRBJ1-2	CASSEVQGGNYGYTF	TGTGCCAGCAGTGAAGTACAGGGGGGTAACTATGGCTACACCTTC
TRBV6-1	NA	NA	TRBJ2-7	CASSEARWFYEQYF	TGTGCCAGCAGTGAAGCGCGATGGTTTTACGAGCAGTACTTC
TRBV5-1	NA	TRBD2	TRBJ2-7	CASSYSGEVYEQYF	TGCGCCAGCAGCTACAGCGGGGAAGTCTACGAGCAGTACTTC
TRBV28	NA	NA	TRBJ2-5	CASSLVGGGKTQYF	TGTGCCAGCAGTTTAGTGGGAGGTGGAAAGACCCAGTACTTC
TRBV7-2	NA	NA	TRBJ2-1	CASSSANKGFF	TGTGCCAGCAGCTCAGCTAATAAGGGGTTCTTC
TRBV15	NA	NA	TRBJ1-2	CATSLERDSYGYTF	TGTGCCACCAGCTTAGAACGGGACTCCTATGGCTACACCTTC
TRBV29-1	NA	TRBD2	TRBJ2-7	CSGVTSGSSYEQYF	TGCAGCGGCGTGACTAGCGGGAGCTCCTACGAGCAGTACTTC
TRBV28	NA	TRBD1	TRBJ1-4	CASSSGGLGNEKLFF	TGTGCCAGCAGTTCAGGGGGCTTGGGTAATGAAAAACTGTTTTTT
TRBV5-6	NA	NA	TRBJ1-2	CASSFVGKDGYTF	TGTGCCAGCAGCTTTGTCGGGAAGGACGGCTACACCTTC
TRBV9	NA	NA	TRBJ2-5	CASSVGGKQETQYF	TGTGCCAGCAGCGTAGGCGGGAAACAAGAGACCCAGTACTTC
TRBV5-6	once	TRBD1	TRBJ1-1	CASRFGQADTEAFF	TGTGCCAGCAGATTTGGACAGGCGGACACTGAAGCTTTCTTT
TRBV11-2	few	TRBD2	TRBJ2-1	CASSGNSGKGANEQFF	TGTGCCAGCAGCGGAAATAGCGGGAAGGGAGCCAATGAGCAGTTCTTC
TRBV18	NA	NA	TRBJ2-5	CASSPPNDQETQYF	TGTGCCAGCTCACCACCGAATGACCAAGAGACCCAGTACTTC
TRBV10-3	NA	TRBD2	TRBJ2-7	CAVGLPGLETSYEQYF	TGTGCCGTCGGCCTACCGGGACTAGAGACCTCCTACGAGCAGTACTTC
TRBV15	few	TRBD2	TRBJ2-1	CATSVGGAAIEQFF	TGTGCCACCAGCGTCGGGGGGGCCGCTATCGAGCAGTTCTTC
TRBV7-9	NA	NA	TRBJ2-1	CASSWGNEQFF	TGTGCCAGCAGCTGGGGCAATGAGCAGTTCTTC
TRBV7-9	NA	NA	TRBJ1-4	CASSLETGREKLFF	TGTGCCAGCAGCTTAGAGACAGGAAGGGAAAAACTGTTTTTT
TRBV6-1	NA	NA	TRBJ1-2	CASSEDPSADGYTF	TGTGCCAGCAGTGAAGATCCATCGGCGGATGGCTACACCTTC
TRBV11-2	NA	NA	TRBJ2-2	CASNTIKATLTGELFF	TGTGCCAGCAACACAATAAAGGCTACGCTTACCGGGGAGCTGTTTTTT
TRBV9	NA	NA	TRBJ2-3	CASTTSFEDTQYF	TGTGCCAGCACGACAAGCTTTGAAGATACGCAGTATTTT
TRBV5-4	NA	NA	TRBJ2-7	CASSWATGAKIYEQYF	TGTGCCAGCAGCTGGGCCACGGGGGCAAAAATTTACGAGCAGTACTTC
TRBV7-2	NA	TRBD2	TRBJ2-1	CASSLDGRAGNEQFF	TGTGCCAGCAGCTTAGACGGGAGGGCGGGGAATGAGCAGTTCTTC
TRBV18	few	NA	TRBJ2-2	CASSRQPNTGELFF	TGTGCCAGCTCACGACAGCCCAACACCGGGGAGCTGTTTTTT
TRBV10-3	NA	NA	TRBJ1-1	CAISRGPANTEAFF	TGTGCCATCAGTAGAGGGCCAGCGAACACTGAAGCTTTCTTT
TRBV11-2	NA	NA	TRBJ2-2	CASSLELVGNTGELFF	TGTGCCAGCAGCTTAGAATTAGTCGGAAACACCGGGGAGCTGTTTTTT
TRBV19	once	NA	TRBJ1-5	CASSKGVFSGNQPQHF	TGTGCCAGTAGTAAGGGGGTGTTTTCGGGCAATCAGCCCCAGCATTTT
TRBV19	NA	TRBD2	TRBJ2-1	CASSIGPGGTRFF	TGTGCCAGTAGTATAGGGCCCGGGGGGACTCGGTTCTTC
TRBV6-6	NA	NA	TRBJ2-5	CASSVLSGKETQYF	TGTGCCAGCAGTGTCTTGTCGGGGAAAGAGACCCAGTACTTC